The 7 T cell receptor beta chains below were found in one sample sequenced in a study of CD8+CD57+ T cells in acquired aplastic anemia. Researchers used genomic DNA as the template to profile TCR beta VDJ and CDR3. TCRdb redid the calling of the reads with MiXCR, one entry per CDR3 protein. In the table there are roughly 200,000 distinct CDR3 sequences, more than 55% of which are singletons. Patients who underwent sequencing had shown CD8+CD57+ cell expansion by flow cytometry. The sequencing input was sorted CD4+, CD8+, or CD8+CD57+ T cells (not recorded which) from PBMCs. The receptor source for this set is a human donor with aplastic anemia.

The gene calls are TRBV18 and TRBJ1-2; TRBD1 matches 7 bases. V was clipped by 2 bases and J by 7 bases; unmatched bases: 1. The CDR3 spans 12 residues. Germline V lookup: CDR1 KGHSH, CDR2 LQKENI. The CDR3 DNA is TGTGCCAGCTCACCATGGACAGGTGGCTACACCTTC. This encodes CASSPWTGGYTF.

The rearrangement joins TRBV4-3 to TRBJ2-7, with D possibly being TRBD2 (5 bases). V dropped 4 bases and J dropped 4 bases, with 14 bases sitting between them. The CDR3 extends over 14 amino acids. Germline V gene sequence: CDR1 LGHNA, CDR2 YSLEER. Here the CDR3 reads CASSPYGGGYEQYF. The CDR3 DNA reads as TGCGCCAGCAGCCCCTATGGAGGCGGTTACGAGCAGTACTTC.

The CDR3 sequence is CASSLVPVVEQYF. The CDR3 bases are TGTGCCAGCAGCTTGGTTCCAGTCGTCGAGCAGTACTTC. This chain connects TRBV7-8 to TRBJ2-7; D unresolved. V was pared by 3 bases and J by 6 bases, with 12 bases between. Germline CDR1 SGHVS, CDR2 FQNEAQ. The CDR3 has 13 residues.

The V gene is TRBV2, the J gene TRBJ1-4, with D perhaps TRBD1 (5 bases). CDR1 is SNHLY and CDR2 is FYNNEI in the germline V gene. The V end was cut by 2 bases, the J end by 5 bases, with 9 bases between. The CDR3 has 14 residues. CDR3 sequence reads: CASSEQGSNEKLFF. The DNA for the CDR3 is TGTGCCAGCAGTGAACAGGGTTCAAATGAAAAACTGTTTTTT.

The genes are TRBV7-9 and TRBJ1-3, with D tentatively TRBD1 (5 bases). The V end was cut by 0 bases, the J end by 8 bases, with 5 bases between. Germline V gene data show CDR1 as SEHNR and CDR2 as FQNEAQ (reference sequence). This CDR3 has 12 residues. The chain's CDR3 is CASSLAGDTIYF. As DNA, the CDR3 is TGTGCCAGCAGCTTAGCGGGGGACACCATATATTTT.

The CDR3 sequence: CASSPGLAMKTQYF. CDR3 in DNA: TGTGCCAGTAGCCCGGGACTTGCCATGAAGACCCAGTACTTC. This chain joins TRBV19 and TRBJ2-5, with TRBD2 as a possible D gene (6 bases). The CDR3 is 14 residues long. Germline CDR1 is LNHDA and CDR2 is SQIVND (reference sequence). Trimming took 6 bases from V and 6 from J, leaving 17 bases between them.

The J gene is TRBJ2-5, the V gene TRBV19, with D tentatively TRBD1 (6 bases). Trimming pared 5 bases from V and 5 bases from J, leaving 15 bases between. There are 14 residues in the CDR3. Germline V gene lookup returns CDR1 LNHDA and CDR2 SQIVND (reference sequence). The CDR3, as DNA: TGTGCCAGTAGTGAAGGGGGTAATAGGGAGACCCAGTACTTC. Translating it yields CASSEGGNRETQYF.